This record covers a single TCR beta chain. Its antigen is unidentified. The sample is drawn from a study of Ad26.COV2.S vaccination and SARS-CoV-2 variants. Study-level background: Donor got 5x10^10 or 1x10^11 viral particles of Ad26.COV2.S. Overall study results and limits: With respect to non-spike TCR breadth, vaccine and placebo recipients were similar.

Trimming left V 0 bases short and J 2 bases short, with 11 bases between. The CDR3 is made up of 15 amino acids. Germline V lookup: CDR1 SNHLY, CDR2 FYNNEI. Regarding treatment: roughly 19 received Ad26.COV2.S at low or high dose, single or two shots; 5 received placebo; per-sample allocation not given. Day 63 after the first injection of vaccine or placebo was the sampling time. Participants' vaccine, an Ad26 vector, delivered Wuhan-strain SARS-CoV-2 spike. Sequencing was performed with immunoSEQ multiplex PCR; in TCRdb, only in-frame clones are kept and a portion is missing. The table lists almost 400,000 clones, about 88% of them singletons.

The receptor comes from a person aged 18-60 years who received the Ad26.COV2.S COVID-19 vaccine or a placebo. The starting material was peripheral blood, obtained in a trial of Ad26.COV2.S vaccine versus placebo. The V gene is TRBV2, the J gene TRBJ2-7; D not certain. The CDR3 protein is CASSEAQTPTYEQYF. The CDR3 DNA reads TGTGCCAGCAGTGAAGCGCAAACCCCTACCTACGAGCAGTACTTC.